Detailed here is one TCR beta chain. This PCR relied on a set of 60 Vbeta primers and 13 Jbeta primers. Libraries were prepared by immunoSEQ multiplex PCR; TCRdb keeps only in-frame clonotypes and omits some of them. The table has 110,000 to 150,000 clones, approximately 84% seen once. The data were taken from a study of cytomegalovirus exposure and HLA in healthy donors. Looked up from germline, CDR1 is SQVTM and CDR2 is ANQGSEA. This CDR3 has 13 residues. V lost 5 bases to trimming and J lost 7 bases, with 15 bases between them. The genes are TRBV29-1 and TRBJ1-5, with D maybe TRBD1 (5 bases). Sequencing input: PBMCs. The TCR was taken from a woman aged 55-75 years in good health and CMV-seropositive. The CDR3 DNA is TGCAGCGTTTGGGGAGGGGAGGGGCAGCCCCAGCATTTT. Protein sequence: CSVWGGEGQPQHF.